Detailed here is one TCR beta chain. There is no known antigen for this receptor. Per-base quality was not reported, and no clone a single base away is much larger than it. A second Seattle source provided samples from volunteer blood donors who had recovered from COVID-19. Whole blood was collected in K2EDTA tubes by collaborating institutions according to the institutions' own protocols. Collaborator samples were shipped for TCRbeta analysis as frozen whole blood, isolated PBMCs, or DNA extracted from either sample type. This entry is derived from a study of blood T cell repertoires in COVID-19 (dated by TCRdb to 2018 to 2021). The study in broad terms: Collaborator samples came from the United States, Italy and Spain and covered acute and convalescent phases of COVID-19. The prospective study material was composed of cDNA or gDNA derived from T cells, B-cell-depleted T cells, or PBMCs. The repertoires were made available in a free public database intended to serve as a resource for research on the immune response to SARS-CoV-2. Samples were obtained from the ongoing ImmuneRACE study (first 160 participants) and from over a thousand subjects provided by 6 global collaborators. A de-identified subject ID, COVID-19 status, age in years and sex were almost always included in the sample metadata. The dataset comprised deeply sampled blood TCRbeta repertoires from subjects exposed to, actively infected with, or recovered from COVID-19. Where available, HLA class I and class II types were taken from metadata supplied by the sample provider and were not determined by assay-based typing. What the research found in general, with its limitations: How much clinical and demographic metadata was included differed by source and by participant, and the metadata was provided uncurated.

The immunoSEQ Assay, a bias-controlled multiplex PCR, was used to amplify TCRbeta CDR3 regions from genomic DNA. The paper's processing steps were these. The number of nucleated cells in each sample was estimated by amplification of reference gene primers within the assay. To quantify the absolute abundance of each unique TCRbeta CDR3 rearrangement, sequence reads were collapsed and filtered. For each sample, productive Simpson clonality was calculated as the square root of Simpson's diversity index across productive rearrangements. TCRdb obtained this table from immuneACCESS and retained in-frame rearrangements with V and J assigned. These tables miss some clones; where compared with another copy, unresolved V genes account for less than half of the shortfall, and the remainder is unexplained. V and J calls and clone size are those listed in that table; D and trimming were worked out from the DNA. Present in this sample are 250,000 or so clones, roughly 90% of which were seen just once. The ten largest clones take up 0.94% of the sample.

V ends up 4 bases short and J 1 base short, with an unmatched junction base count of 14. The CDR3 runs 18 residues from the cysteine to the phenylalanine. Only the CDR3 portion is preserved as DNA: 54 bases, with reading frame beginning at the first base. The germline V gene gives CDR1 as SQVTM and CDR2 as ANQGSEA. Sequenced: peripheral blood. The source of this sequence is a woman between 35 and 50 years old who had recovered from COVID-19. The chain joins TRBV29-1 to TRBJ2-5, with TRBD2 matching 11 junction bases. The CDR3 sequence is CSVVPRGSGTSGQETQYF. The DNA is as follows: TGCAGCGTTGTACCCCGTGGATCCGGGACTAGCGGCCAAGAGACCCAGTACTTC.